The rows below give T cell receptor beta chains drawn from one sample of a study of T cell responses to AZD1222 COVID-19 vaccine. Using immunoSEQ multiplex PCR, the repertoire was profiled, and TCRdb retains in-frame clones only, with some absent. Of more than 80,000 clones listed, over 75% are singletons. This material consisted of peripheral blood, taken 28 days after the second AZD1222 dose. The origin of the receptors is an adult who received the AZD1222 COVID-19 vaccine. CDR3s include the opening cysteine and the closing phenylalanine or tryptophan. D genes are given only for firm matches. Size values are once, few and many counts, or a class for expanded clones, and some rows have none.

j_gene,d_gene,v_gene,abundance,CDR3nt,CDR3aa
TRBJ1-4,TRBD1,TRBV30,few,TGTGCCTGGAGTGCGGGGACAGATGAAAAACTGTTTTTT,CAWSAGTDEKLFF
TRBJ2-1,TRBD2,TRBV30,NA,TGTGCCTGGAGTGTAGTTGGCGGGGGGCGGTACAATGAGCAGTTCTTC,CAWSVVGGGRYNEQFF
TRBJ2-1,TRBD2,TRBV5-4,NA,TGTGCCAGCAGCTCCGCTTTAGCGGGGGGGCCCTACAATGAGCAGTTCTTC,CASSSALAGGPYNEQFF
TRBJ2-5,NA,TRBV18,once,TGTGCCAGCTCACCAGCTGGGTTCCAAGAGACCCAGTACTTC,CASSPAGFQETQYF
TRBJ1-6,NA,TRBV6-5,NA,TGTGCCAGCAGTTATAGGTTGGATTCACCCCTCCACTTT,CASSYRLDSPLHF
TRBJ1-6,NA,TRBV20-1,NA,TGCAGTGCTAGTCGCCCGGATAACTCCTATAATTCACCCCTCCACTTT,CSASRPDNSYNSPLHF
TRBJ2-2,NA,TRBV2,once,TGTGCCAGCAGTGAATTGGGGGTCCCTGGGGCGACCGGGGAGCTGTTTTTT,CASSELGVPGATGELFF
TRBJ2-2,TRBD1,TRBV6-5,NA,TGTGCCAGCAGTCGGACAGGAGACACCGGGGAGCTGTTTTTT,CASSRTGDTGELFF
TRBJ1-5,NA,TRBV19,NA,TGTGCCAGTAGTATCCGGCGGGTGGTTGGCAATCAGCCCCAGCATTTT,CASSIRRVVGNQPQHF
TRBJ1-4,NA,TRBV7-2,NA,TGTGCCAGCGCCATCCGGGGGGCTTCTAATGAAAAACTGTTTTTT,CASAIRGASNEKLFF
TRBJ2-7,NA,TRBV11-3,NA,TGTGCCAGCAGGGACAAGGGTGAGCAGTACTTC,CASRDKGEQYF
TRBJ1-2,TRBD1,TRBV6-5,NA,TGTGCCAGCAGTTCGGACAGGAACTATGGCTACACCTTC,CASSSDRNYGYTF
TRBJ2-6,NA,TRBV28,NA,TGTGCCAGCAGGTCCCTGGCGGGCTCTGGGGCCAACGTCCTGACTTTC,CASRSLAGSGANVLTF
TRBJ2-3,TRBD2,TRBV5-5,NA,TGTGCCAGCAGCTTACTAGCGGGGGGACCCCTGGATACGCAGTATTTT,CASSLLAGGPLDTQYF
TRBJ1-4,TRBD1,TRBV7-6,few,TGTGCCAGCAGCTTAAGGGGGCCTAATGAAAAACTGTTTTTT,CASSLRGPNEKLFF
TRBJ2-3,TRBD1,TRBV6-5,once,TGTGCCAGCAGTACCGACAGGGATAGGGATACGCAGTATTTT,CASSTDRDRDTQYF
TRBJ2-2,TRBD2,TRBV4-2,once,TGTGCCAGCAGCCTAGGACTAGCGGGGGTGAACACCGGGGAGCTGTTTTTT,CASSLGLAGVNTGELFF
TRBJ1-4,NA,TRBV12-3/TRBV12-4,NA,TGTGCCAGCAGTTTCCGGGAGGGGGAAAAACTGTTTTTT,CASSFREGEKLFF
TRBJ1-6,NA,TRBV11-2,NA,TGTGCCAGCAGCCAGAGGACATCAGGGCATAATTCACCCCTCCACTTT,CASSQRTSGHNSPLHF
TRBJ2-7,NA,TRBV5-1,NA,TGCGCCAGCAGCTTGGTGGGGGGCGAGCAGTACTTC,CASSLVGGEQYF
TRBJ2-7,NA,TRBV3-1/TRBV3-2,NA,TGTGCCAGCAGCCAAGATCGCGAGCAGTACTTC,CASSQDREQYF
TRBJ2-5,NA,TRBV9,NA,TGTGCCAGCAGCGGGAGAAAAGGGGTTTTTTACCAAGAGACCCAGTACTTC,CASSGRKGVFYQETQYF
TRBJ2-7,TRBD1,TRBV7-8,NA,TGTGCCAGCAGCTTAGATCGTGGGGGGACAGGGGGTCGGGAGCAGTACTTC,CASSLDRGGTGGREQYF
TRBJ1-2,NA,TRBV28,NA,TGTGCCAGCAGTTTATTCTCGGACCCAGGGTTCGGGGGCTACACCTTC,CASSLFSDPGFGGYTF
TRBJ2-1,TRBD2,TRBV5-4,NA,TGTGCCAGCAGCTGGGGACTAGCGCAAGACAATGAGCAGTTCTTC,CASSWGLAQDNEQFF
TRBJ1-4,NA,TRBV6-5,NA,TGTGCCAGCAGACCAGACGGATATGAAAAACTGTTTTTT,CASRPDGYEKLFF
TRBJ2-6,NA,TRBV3-1/TRBV3-2,NA,TGTGCCAGCAGCCCCCGCAACTCTGGGGCCAACGTCCTGACTTTC,CASSPRNSGANVLTF
TRBJ2-1,NA,TRBV19,NA,TGTGCCAGTAGTATGAGGGGATCTTTTCCTGAGCAGTTCTTC,CASSMRGSFPEQFF
TRBJ1-1,NA,TRBV9,NA,TGTGCCAGCAGCGTAGCAGAGAACACTGAAGCTTTCTTT,CASSVAENTEAFF
TRBJ2-1,NA,TRBV19,NA,TGTGCCAGTAGTATTGTAAGACATGAGCAGTTCTTC,CASSIVRHEQFF
TRBJ2-1,TRBD2,TRBV6-2/TRBV6-3,NA,TGTGCCAGCAGTTACTCGAGAGGGACTAACTCCTACAATGAGCAGTTCTTC,CASSYSRGTNSYNEQFF
TRBJ1-1,TRBD1,TRBV7-9,NA,TGTGCCAGCAGCTGGGGACAGGGGACGGAAGCTTTCTTT,CASSWGQGTEAFF
TRBJ1-4,NA,TRBV28,once,TGTGCCAGCAGTTTAGAGGGAGGAGATGAAAAACTGTTTTTT,CASSLEGGDEKLFF
TRBJ1-3,NA,TRBV5-1,NA,TGCGCCAGCAGCGTGGCAGCCCGGGGGATCTCTGGAAACACCATATATTTT,CASSVAARGISGNTIYF
TRBJ1-1,NA,TRBV6-5,NA,TGTGCCAGCAGTTACTCACAGGAGATGAACACTGAAGCTTTCTTT,CASSYSQEMNTEAFF
TRBJ2-7,NA,TRBV12-3/TRBV12-4,NA,TGTGCCAGCAAGTTAGGACAGTGGGACGAGCAGTACTTC,CASKLGQWDEQYF
TRBJ2-5,NA,TRBV4-1,NA,TGCGCCAGCAGCCAGACCCAACAACGCCAAGAGACCCAGTACTTC,CASSQTQQRQETQYF
TRBJ1-2,NA,TRBV18,NA,TGTGCCAGCTCGCCGGGACTTGGAGGCTACACCTTC,CASSPGLGGYTF
TRBJ2-1,TRBD1,TRBV5-1,few,TGCGCCAGCAATGGAGACAGGGCCTACAATGAGCAGTTCTTC,CASNGDRAYNEQFF
TRBJ1-6,TRBD1,TRBV30,NA,TGTGCCTCCCCACAGGGGGCTTCCTATAATTCACCCCTCCACTTT,CASPQGASYNSPLHF
TRBJ1-4,NA,TRBV28,NA,TGTGCCAGCAGCTTCGTAGGGGCAACTAATGAAAAACTGTTTTTT,CASSFVGATNEKLFF